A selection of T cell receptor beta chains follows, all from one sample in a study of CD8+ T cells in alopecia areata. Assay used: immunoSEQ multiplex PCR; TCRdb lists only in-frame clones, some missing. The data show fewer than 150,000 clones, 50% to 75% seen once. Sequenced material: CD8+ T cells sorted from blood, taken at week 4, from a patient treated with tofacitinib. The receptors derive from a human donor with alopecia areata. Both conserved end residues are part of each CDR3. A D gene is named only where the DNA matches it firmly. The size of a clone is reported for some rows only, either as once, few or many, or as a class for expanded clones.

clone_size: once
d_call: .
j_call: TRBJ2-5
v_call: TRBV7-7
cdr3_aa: CASSLVGEGETQYF
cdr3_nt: TGTGCTAGCAGCTTAGTAGGGGAAGGGGAGACCCAGTACTTC

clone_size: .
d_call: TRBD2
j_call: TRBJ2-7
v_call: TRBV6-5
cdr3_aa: CASSYSSGAPYEQYF
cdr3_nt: TGTGCCAGCAGTTACTCAAGCGGGGCTCCCTACGAGCAGTACTTC

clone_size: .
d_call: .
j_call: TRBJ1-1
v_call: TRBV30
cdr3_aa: CAWSLGVTEAFF
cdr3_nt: TGTGCCTGGAGTTTGGGGGTCACCGAAGCTTTCTTT

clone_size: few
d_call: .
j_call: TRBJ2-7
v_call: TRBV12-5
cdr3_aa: CASAGSSYEQYF
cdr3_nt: TGTGCTAGCGCGGGGAGCTCCTACGAGCAGTACTTC

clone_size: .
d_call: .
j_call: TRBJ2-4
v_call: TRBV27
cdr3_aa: CASSFLEDRDIQYF
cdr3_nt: TGTGCCAGCAGTTTCTTGGAGGATCGAGACATTCAGTACTTC

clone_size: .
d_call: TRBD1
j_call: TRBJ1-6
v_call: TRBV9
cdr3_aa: CASSTGGGVRSPLHF
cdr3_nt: TGTGCCAGCAGCACCGGAGGGGGCGTGCGTTCACCCCTCCACTTT

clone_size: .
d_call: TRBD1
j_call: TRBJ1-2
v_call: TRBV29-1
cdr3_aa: CSVVGYLGTGEHGYTF
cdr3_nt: TGCAGCGTTGTGGGATACTTGGGGACAGGGGAACATGGCTACACCTTC

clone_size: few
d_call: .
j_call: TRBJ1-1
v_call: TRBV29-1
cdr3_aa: CSVEEENTEAFF
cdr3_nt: TGCAGCGTTGAAGAGGAGAACACTGAAGCTTTCTTT

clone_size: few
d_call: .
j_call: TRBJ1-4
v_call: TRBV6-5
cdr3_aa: CASSYTGSGSGEKLFF
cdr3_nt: TGTGCCAGCAGTTACACCGGTTCAGGGAGCGGTGAAAAACTGTTTTTT

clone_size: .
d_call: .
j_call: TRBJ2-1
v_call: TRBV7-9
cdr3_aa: CASSFGGINEQFF
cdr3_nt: TGTGCCAGCAGCTTCGGGGGAATAAATGAGCAGTTCTTC